What follows are 20 T cell receptor beta chains derived from one specimen sequenced in a study of cytotoxic CD8 clonotypes in ibrutinib-treated CLL. TCRdb's copy holds only in-frame clones and misses some; the assay was immunoSEQ multiplex PCR. In the table there are more than 300,000 clones, 80% of which are singletons. The material was PBMCs, obtained before ibrutinib treatment. These receptors were obtained from a human donor with chronic lymphocytic leukemia.

This clone was counted only a few times. The J gene is TRBJ2-7, the V gene TRBV16, with TRBD1 identical over 9 bases. The germline V gene has CDR1 KGHSY and CDR2 FQNENV. The V gene end was trimmed by 4 bases and the J gene end by 2 bases; junction bases not matched to a gene: 12. This CDR3 has 17 amino acids. CDR3 residues: CASSPQSIRQGAYEQYF. The CDR3 bases are TGTGCCAGCAGCCCCCAATCGATCCGACAGGGGGCCTACGAGCAGTACTTC.

The gene calls are TRBV20-1 and TRBJ2-7; weak D call: TRBD1 (6 bases). The V end was cut by 5 bases, the J end by 7 bases, with 12 bases between. Per the germline V gene, CDR1 is DFQATT and CDR2 is SNEGSKA (reference sequence). CDR3 size: 11 residues. The CDR3 DNA sequence: TGCAGTGCTCTTCAGGGGTGGGAGCAGTACTTC. The encoded protein is CSALQGWEQYF.

The chain employs TRBV29-1 and TRBJ2-1; D call uncertain. Germline lookup yields CDR1 SQVTM and CDR2 ANQGSEA. V lost 3 bases and J lost 7, with 4 bases in between. This CDR3 has 10 amino acids. CDR3 in DNA: TGCAGCGTTGACAGAAATGAGCAGTTCTTC. This encodes CSVDRNEQFF.

J is TRBJ2-5 and V is TRBV9; D gene unclear. CDR1 is SGDLS and CDR2 is YYNGEE in the germline V gene. The CDR3 runs to 14 residues. Trimming removed 0 bases from V and 2 bases from J, with 8 bases in between. The CDR3 DNA follows: TGTGCCAGCAGCGTAGATCCGACACAAGAGACCCAGTACTTC. This encodes CASSVDPTQETQYF.

The chain couples TRBV5-6 to TRBJ1-2; D not certain. Germline V CDR1 and CDR2: SGHDT, YYEEEE. The V and J ends lost 0 bases and 3 bases respectively, with 9 bases between them. The CDR3 runs 14 residues. In DNA form, the CDR3 reads TGTGCCAGCAGCTTGGCCGGGCCCGACTATGGCTACACCTTC. Translating gives CASSLAGPDYGYTF.

This chain uses TRBV7-6 with TRBJ2-7, with 13 bases identical to TRBD2. Germline loops: CDR1 SGHVS, CDR2 FNYEAQ. This CDR3 is built from 16 residues. V was clipped by 1 base and J by 7 bases; unmatched bases: 7. The CDR3 DNA reads as TGTGCCAGCAGCTTAGGAGGACTAGCGGGAGTAAGGGAGCAGTACTTC. Its protein is CASSLGGLAGVREQYF.

V is TRBV27 and J is TRBJ2-7; 8 bases are a match to TRBD2. V was pared by 5 bases and J by 1 base, with 13 bases of the junction left unmatched. The germline V gene encodes CDR1 MNHEY and CDR2 SMNVEV (reference sequence). CDR3 length: 17 amino acids. The DNA for the CDR3 is TGTGCCAGCAGTGGCTCCGGGTCCGCGGGAGGATCCTACGAGCAGTACTTC. Its protein is CASSGSGSAGGSYEQYF.

This chain's CDR3 is CASSQRGYTGELFF. In DNA form, the CDR3 reads TGTGCCAGCAGCCAACGAGGGTACACCGGGGAGCTGTTTTTT. The gene calls are TRBV4-2 and TRBJ2-2; tentative D call: TRBD2 (5 bases). CDR1 is LGHNA, CDR2 YNFKEQ, per germline. Trimming left V 2 bases short and J 3 bases short, with 7 bases between. The CDR3 spans 14 residues.

The genes are TRBV4-2 and TRBJ2-7; TRBD2 aligns across 9 bases. Germline V lookup: CDR1 LGHNA, CDR2 YNFKEQ. The CDR3 consists of 13 residues. V trimming: 4 bases; J trimming: 5 bases; junction bases outside the gene matches: 3. The CDR3 region is CASSRREGDEQYF. As DNA, the CDR3 is TGTGCCAGCAGCCGGCGGGAGGGTGACGAGCAGTACTTC.

In this sample, this clone turned up a few times. This chain uses TRBV16 with TRBJ1-5; D is perhaps TRBD1 (5 bases). V was pared by 0 bases and J by 5 bases, with 11 bases between. The CDR3 consists of 15 residues. Germline V lookup: CDR1 KGHSY, CDR2 FQNENV. CDR3 in amino acids: CASSQSLQDDQPQHF. CDR3 nucleotides: TGTGCCAGCAGCCAATCCTTACAGGATGATCAGCCCCAGCATTTT.

This chain uses TRBV7-2 with TRBJ2-1; a possible D gene is TRBD1 (6 bases). Deletions cut 1 base from V and 3 bases from J, with 10 bases between. In germline, CDR1 is SGHTA, CDR2 FQGNSA. The CDR3 is 15 amino acids. In nucleotides, the CDR3 is TGTGCCAGCAGCTTAGGGGGGCGAAACTACAATGAGCAGTTCTTC. Translating gives CASSLGGRNYNEQFF.

J is TRBJ1-5 and V is TRBV19, with no clear D. This CDR3 region has 14 residues. Germline CDR1 LNHDA, CDR2 SQIVND (reference sequence). Trimming cost V 3 bases and J 3 bases, with 9 bases left between them. CDR3 sequence: CASSISRFNQPQHF. CDR3 coding DNA: TGTGCCAGTAGTATTAGCAGGTTCAATCAGCCCCAGCATTTT. The full variable domain, rest sourced from reference TRBV19 and TRBJ1-5, is DGGITQSPKYLFRKEGQNVTLSCEQNLNHDAMYWYRQDPGQGLRLIYYSQIVNDFQKGDIAEGYSVSREKKESFPLTVTSAQKNPTAFYLCASSISRFNQPQHFGDGTRLSIL.

V is TRBV5-6 and J is TRBJ1-4; D is perhaps TRBD1 (6 bases). Trimming cost V 0 bases and J 7 bases, with 13 bases left between them. From germline, CDR1 is SGHDT and CDR2 YYEEEE. The CDR3 has 15 residues. CDR3 protein: CASSLALGAGEKLFF. DNA for the CDR3: TGTGCCAGCAGCTTGGCCTTGGGGGCGGGTGAAAAACTGTTTTTT.

V usage is TRBV20-1 and J usage is TRBJ1-4; no reliable D call. V lost 4 bases to trimming and J lost 4 bases, with 4 bases between them. The CDR3 consists of 11 residues. Germline loops: CDR1 DFQATT, CDR2 SNEGSKA (reference sequence). CDR3 DNA: TGCAGTGCTATCCTTAATGAAAAACTGTTTTTT. Protein sequence: CSAILNEKLFF.

V usage is TRBV4-2 and J usage is TRBJ2-2; 8 nucleotides agree with TRBD2. The germline gives CDR1 LGHNA, CDR2 YNFKEQ. The CDR3 spans 16 residues. With 1 base clipped from V and 4 bases from J, the junction kept 5 bases outside the gene matches. The CDR3 DNA reads as TGTGCCAGCAGCCAAGGGGCGGGAGGTGTCACCGGGGAGCTGTTTTTT. It is translated as CASSQGAGGVTGELFF.

The chain links TRBV5-1 to TRBJ1-1; 9 positions agree with TRBD1. Germline V gene lookup returns CDR1 SGHRS and CDR2 YFSETQ. The V and J ends lost 6 bases and 3 bases, in that order; junction bases with no gene match: 6. The length of the CDR3 is 14 residues. For the CDR3, the DNA is TGCGCCAGCACCATTGACAGGGGGGACACTGAAGCTTTCTTT. This translates into CASTIDRGDTEAFF.

The J gene is TRBJ2-7, the V gene TRBV10-3; a possible D gene is TRBD1 (5 bases). Germline values: CDR1 ENHRY, CDR2 SYGVKD. V dropped 10 bases and J dropped 2 bases, with 15 bases sitting between them. The CDR3 consists of 13 residues. CDR3 nucleotide sequence: TGTGCCACCCAAACAGACAGAACCTACGAGCAGTACTTC. Its protein product is CATQTDRTYEQYF.

Turning to this clone: The identical CDR3 is also encoded by other nucleotide sequences in the sample. The V gene is TRBV29-1, the J gene TRBJ1-2; unclear D gene. CDR3 size: 11 residues. V was cut by 4 bases and J by 2 bases, with 5 bases left in between. Germline V lookup: CDR1 SQVTM, CDR2 ANQGSEA. CDR3 bases: TGCAGCGTTGTTCAGAACTATGGCTACACCTTC. Protein: CSVVQNYGYTF.

This clone was seen just once. The gene calls are TRBV4-1 and TRBJ1-1; D gene uncertain. Germline V gives CDR1 MGHRA, CDR2 YSYEKL. The CDR3 is made up of 14 amino acids. V lost 1 base, J lost 1 base, and 7 bases lay in between. For the CDR3, the DNA is TGCGCCAGCAGCCAAGTCGGGGAGAACACTGAAGCTTTCTTT. This gives the protein CASSQVGENTEAFF.

This rearrangement joins TRBV5-1 to TRBJ1-2, with 10 bases identical to TRBD1. The CDR3 runs 16 residues. The germline gives CDR1 SGHRS, CDR2 YFSETQ. Unmatched junction bases numbered 6, after V lost 4 bases and J lost 0 bases. The CDR3 is CASSAGTGAANYGYTF. CDR3 nucleotide sequence: TGCGCCAGCAGCGCCGGGACAGGGGCCGCTAACTATGGCTACACCTTC.